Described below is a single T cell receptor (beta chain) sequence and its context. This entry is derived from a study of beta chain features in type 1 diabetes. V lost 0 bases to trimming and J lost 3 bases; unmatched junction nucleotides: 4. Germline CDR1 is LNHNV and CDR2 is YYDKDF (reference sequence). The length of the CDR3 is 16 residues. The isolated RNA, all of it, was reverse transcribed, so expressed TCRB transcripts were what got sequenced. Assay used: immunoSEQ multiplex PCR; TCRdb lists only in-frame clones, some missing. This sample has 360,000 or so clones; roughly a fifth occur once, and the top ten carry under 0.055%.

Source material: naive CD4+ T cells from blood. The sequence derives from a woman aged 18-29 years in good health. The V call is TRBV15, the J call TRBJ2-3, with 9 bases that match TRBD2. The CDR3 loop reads CATSRDPSGATDTQYF. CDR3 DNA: TGTGCCACCAGCAGAGATCCTAGCGGGGCGACAGATACGCAGTATTTT.